Sequencing of this T cell receptor beta chain was carried out in a study of blood T cell repertoires in COVID-19. Sequencing was performed with immunoSEQ multiplex PCR; in TCRdb, only in-frame clones are kept and a portion is missing. The sample contains about 260,000 clones, more than 70% of which appear only once. The CDR3 extends over 14 amino acids. CDR1 and CDR2 from the germline V gene are MGHDK and SYGVNS. V was pared by 6 bases and J by 8 bases, with 9 bases of the junction left unmatched. Sequencing was done on a sample of peripheral blood. The sequence was collected from a woman aged 45-59 years with acute or convalescent COVID-19. This chain uses TRBV25-1 with TRBJ1-4; 7 nucleotides line up with TRBD1. The CDR3 reads CASSLTGMGEKLFF. The CDR3 DNA is TGTGCCAGCAGCCTGACAGGGATGGGAGAAAAACTGTTTTTT. Based on the CDR3 plus reference TRBV25-1 and TRBJ1-4, the full variable domain is EADIYQTPRYLVIGTGKKITLECSQTMGHDKMYWYQQDPGMELHLIHYSYGVNSTEKGDLSSESTVSRIRTEHFPLTLESARPSHTSQYLCASSLTGMGEKLFFGSGTQLSVL.